The clone carrying this TCR beta chain has more than one count but fewer than ten. What it recognizes is unknown. The germline V and J ends were trimmed by 3 bases and 4 bases, with 12 bases remaining between them. The CDR3 extends over 14 amino acids. CDR1 and CDR2 from the germline V gene are SNHLY and FYNNEI. The sample is drawn from a study of OX40 agonist ivuxolimab in advanced cancers. Looking at the study overall: Patient treatment consisted of intravenous ivuxolimab administration every 2 weeks at 0.01 to 10 mg/kg.

Autoimmune disease history or systemic immunosuppression disqualified patients. Some clones are missing from TCRdb's copy, which holds only in-frame ones; the method was immunoSEQ multiplex PCR. The sample gives approximately 45,000 clones, approximately 86% of which show up once; about 15% is in the top ten. Study-level results: Undetermined was the antigen specificity of the expanded peripheral T cells. At doses 0.1 to 3.0 mg/kg, CD4+ and CD8+ clones expanded.

This receptor was identified in an adult with an advanced solid tumor such as melanoma, head and neck, liver or kidney cancer. The source material was CD4+ or CD8+ T cells sorted from blood, sampled in a trial of the OX40 agonist ivuxolimab. The chain recombines TRBV2 with TRBJ1-2; D is unresolved. CDR3 DNA sequence: TGTGCCAGCAGTGACATCGGCATCCTCTATGGCTACACCTTC. It translates to CASSDIGILYGYTF.